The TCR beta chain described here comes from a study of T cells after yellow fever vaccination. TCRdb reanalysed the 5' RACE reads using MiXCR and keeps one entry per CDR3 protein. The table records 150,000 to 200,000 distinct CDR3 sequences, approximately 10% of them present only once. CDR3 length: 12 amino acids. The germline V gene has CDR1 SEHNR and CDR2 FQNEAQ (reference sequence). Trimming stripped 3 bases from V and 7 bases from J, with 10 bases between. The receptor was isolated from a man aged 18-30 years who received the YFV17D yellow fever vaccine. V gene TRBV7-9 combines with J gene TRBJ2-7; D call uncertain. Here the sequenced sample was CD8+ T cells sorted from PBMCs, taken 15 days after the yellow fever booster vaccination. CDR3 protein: CASSLANWEQYF. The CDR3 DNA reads TGTGCCAGCAGCTTGGCGAATTGGGAGCAGTACTTC.